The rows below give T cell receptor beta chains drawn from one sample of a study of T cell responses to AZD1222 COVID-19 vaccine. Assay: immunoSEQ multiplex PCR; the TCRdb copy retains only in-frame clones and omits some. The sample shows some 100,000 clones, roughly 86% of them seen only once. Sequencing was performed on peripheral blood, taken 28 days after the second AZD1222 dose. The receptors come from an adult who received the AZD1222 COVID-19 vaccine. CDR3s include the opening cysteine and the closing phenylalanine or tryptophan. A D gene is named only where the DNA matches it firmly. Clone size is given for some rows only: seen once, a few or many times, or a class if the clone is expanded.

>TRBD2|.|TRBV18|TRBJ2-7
CASSTTSAGEQYF
TGTGCCAGCTCAACGACTAGCGCGGGGGAGCAGTACTTC
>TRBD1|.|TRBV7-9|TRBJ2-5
CASSPGDSTGEETQYF
TGTGCCAGCAGCCCTGGAGACTCAACAGGGGAAGAGACCCAGTACTTC
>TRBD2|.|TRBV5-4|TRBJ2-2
CASTRGGIGELFF
TGTGCCAGCACCCGGGGGGGGATCGGGGAGCTGTTTTTT
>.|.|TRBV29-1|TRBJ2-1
CSVQGGIYNEQFF
TGCAGCGTTCAGGGGGGGATCTACAATGAGCAGTTCTTC
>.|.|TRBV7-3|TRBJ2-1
CASSVDNNNEQFF
TGTGCCAGCAGCGTGGACAACAACAATGAGCAGTTCTTC
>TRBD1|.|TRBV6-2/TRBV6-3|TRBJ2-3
CASSPGTGVFGTQYF
TGTGCCAGCAGTCCGGGGACAGGGGTCTTTGGTACGCAGTATTTT
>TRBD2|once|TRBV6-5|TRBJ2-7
CASSYPTSGISYEQYF
TGTGCCAGCAGTTATCCAACTAGCGGCATCTCCTACGAGCAGTACTTC
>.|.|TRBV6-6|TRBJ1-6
CASSPTDSANSPLHF
TGTGCCAGCAGTCCCACGGACAGCGCTAATTCACCCCTCCACTTT
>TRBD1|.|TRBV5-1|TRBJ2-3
CASTLPGQVSPDTQYF
TGCGCCAGCACCCTACCGGGACAGGTCTCTCCAGATACGCAGTATTTT
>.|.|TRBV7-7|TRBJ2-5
CASSSSGYQETQYF
TGTGCCAGCAGCTCCTCAGGTTACCAAGAGACCCAGTACTTC
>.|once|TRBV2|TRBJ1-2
CAQTDRIYGYTF
TGTGCCCAGACGGACCGAATCTATGGCTACACCTTC
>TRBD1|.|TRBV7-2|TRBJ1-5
CASSGQGTVNQPQHF
TGTGCCAGCAGCGGGCAGGGGACAGTGAATCAGCCCCAGCATTTT
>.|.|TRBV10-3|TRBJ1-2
CAITVKISYGYTF
TGTGCCATTACAGTCAAGATATCCTATGGCTACACCTTC
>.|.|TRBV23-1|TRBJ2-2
CASSSWTVRELFF
TGCGCCAGCAGCAGTTGGACAGTCCGGGAGCTGTTTTTT
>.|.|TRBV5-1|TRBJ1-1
CASSKQARKDTEAFF
TGCGCCAGCAGCAAACAGGCTCGGAAGGACACTGAAGCTTTCTTT
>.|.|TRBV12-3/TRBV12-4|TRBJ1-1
CASSRRVNAEAFF
TGTGCCAGCAGCCGCAGGGTCAACGCTGAAGCTTTCTTT
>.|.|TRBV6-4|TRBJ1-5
CASSASGTQPQHF
TGTGCCAGCAGTGCATCAGGGACCCAGCCCCAGCATTTT
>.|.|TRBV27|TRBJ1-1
CASSPSILGHQAFF
TGTGCCAGCAGTCCTTCCATTCTGGGACATCAAGCTTTCTTT
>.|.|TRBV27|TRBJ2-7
CASSRSERYEQYF
TGTGCCAGCAGCCGGAGCGAGAGGTACGAGCAGTACTTC
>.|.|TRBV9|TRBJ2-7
CASSPRHTNYEQYF
TGTGCCAGCAGCCCTAGACATACTAATTACGAGCAGTACTTC
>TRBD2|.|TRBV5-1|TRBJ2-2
CASSPTSGSSPGELFF
TGCGCCAGCAGCCCGACTAGCGGGAGCTCCCCCGGGGAGCTGTTTTTT
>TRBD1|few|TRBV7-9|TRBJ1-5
CASSLAGQGGEPQHF
TGTGCCAGCAGCTTAGCCGGACAGGGTGGAGAGCCCCAGCATTTT
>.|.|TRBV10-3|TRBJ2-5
CAISESGDQETQYF
TGTGCCATCAGTGAGTCAGGGGACCAAGAGACCCAGTACTTC
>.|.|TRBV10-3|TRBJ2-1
CAIRGVRERHNEQFF
TGTGCCATCAGGGGGGTAAGGGAACGACACAATGAGCAGTTCTTC
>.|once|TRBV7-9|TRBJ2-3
CAGKRVISTDTQYF
TGTGCCGGCAAAAGGGTCATCAGCACAGATACGCAGTATTTT
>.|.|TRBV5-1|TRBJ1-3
CASSPGTTYRQGNTIYF
TGCGCCAGCAGCCCCGGGACAACATATAGGCAAGGAAACACCATATATTTT
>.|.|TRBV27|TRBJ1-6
CASSFRGVTSPLHF
TGTGCCAGCAGTTTTAGGGGAGTGACTTCACCCCTCCACTTT
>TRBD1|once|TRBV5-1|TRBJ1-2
CASSSGQGGDGYTF
TGCGCCAGCAGCTCGGGACAGGGAGGGGATGGCTACACCTTC
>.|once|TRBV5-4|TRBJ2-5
CASSGWAYQETQYF
TGTGCCAGCAGCGGATGGGCGTACCAAGAGACCCAGTACTTC
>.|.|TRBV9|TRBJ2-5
CASSAVQETQYF
TGTGCCAGCAGCGCCGTACAAGAGACCCAGTACTTC